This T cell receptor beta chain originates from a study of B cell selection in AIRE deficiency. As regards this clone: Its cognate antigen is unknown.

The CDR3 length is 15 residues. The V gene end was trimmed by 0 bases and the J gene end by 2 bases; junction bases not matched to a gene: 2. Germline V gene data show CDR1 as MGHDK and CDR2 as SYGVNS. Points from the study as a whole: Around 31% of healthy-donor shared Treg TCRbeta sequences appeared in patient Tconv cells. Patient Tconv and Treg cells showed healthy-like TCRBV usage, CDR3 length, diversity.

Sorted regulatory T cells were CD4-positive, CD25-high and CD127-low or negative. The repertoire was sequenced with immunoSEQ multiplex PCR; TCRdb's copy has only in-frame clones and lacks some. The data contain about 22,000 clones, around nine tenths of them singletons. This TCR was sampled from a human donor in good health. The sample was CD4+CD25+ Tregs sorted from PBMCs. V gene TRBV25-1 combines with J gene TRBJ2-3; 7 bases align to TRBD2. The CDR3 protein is CASSEYAGDTDTQYF. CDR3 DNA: TGTGCCAGCAGTGAATATGCGGGGGACACAGATACGCAGTATTTT.